This T cell receptor (beta chain) was sequenced during a study of cytotoxic CD8 clonotypes in ibrutinib-treated CLL. The study's findings and limits: Clonality measured at baseline exceeded age-matched healthy donors, tracking circulating CD8+ T-cell counts.

The repertoire was sequenced with immunoSEQ multiplex PCR; TCRdb's copy has only in-frame clones and lacks some. The sample shows over 14,000 clones, approximately 70% of them seen only once. J was trimmed by 2 bases and V by 3 bases; bases with no gene match: 7. The germline gives CDR1 KGHSH, CDR2 LQKENI. The CDR3 length is 17 residues. Turning to this clone: Its antigen is not known.

J is TRBJ1-5 and V is TRBV18; TRBD1 agrees at 10 bases. The sequencing used PBMCs, collected before ibrutinib treatment. This receptor was taken from a human donor with chronic lymphocytic leukemia. DNA for the CDR3: TGTGCCAGCTCACCCGGACAGGGGGGAGTGGGCAATCAGCCCCAGCATTTT. This encodes CASSPGQGGVGNQPQHF.